The rows below give T cell receptor beta chains drawn from one sample of a study of blood T cell repertoires in COVID-19. Assay: immunoSEQ multiplex PCR; the TCRdb copy retains only in-frame clones and omits some. The table records approximately 350,000 clones, about 90% of them present only once. Sequenced material: PBMCs or T cells enriched from blood (not recorded which). These receptors came from a woman younger than 45 who had recovered from COVID-19. The CDR3 runs from the conserved cysteine through the conserved F or W. D genes are given only for firm matches. The size of a clone is reported for some rows only, either as once, few or many, or as a class for expanded clones.

length,V,D,size,CDR3
12,TRBV6-5,.,.,CASSYLNTEAFF
17,TRBV28,.,.,CASSPQGLEISTDTQYF
14,TRBV5-8,TRBD1,.,CASSSGTGKEKLFF
15,TRBV14,.,.,CASSTRTGDTGELFF
14,TRBV19,TRBD2,.,CASSIAGGTYEQYF
13,TRBV12-3/TRBV12-4,.,.,CASSRGRTGELFF
15,TRBV5-1,TRBD1,.,CASSLAMGQIYGYTF
13,TRBV27,.,few,CASSLFGNQPQHF
17,TRBV4-1,TRBD2,.,CASSRFGTSGSGNEQFF
15,TRBV5-1,.,.,CASSLDLSMNTEAFF
15,TRBV7-9,TRBD1,.,CASSQGVRSSYEQYF
14,TRBV2,TRBD2,.,CASSESAGGRTQYF
17,TRBV9,TRBD2,.,CASSVGSRGGANHEQFF
13,TRBV4-2,.,few,CASTRDTYTEAFF
12,TRBV7-2,TRBD1,.,CASSLGDRVQYF
16,TRBV28,TRBD1,once,CASSFPQGAMGTEAFF
15,TRBV11-2,TRBD1,once,CASSGSGQWPDTQYF
17,TRBV7-2,TRBD2,.,CASSLARLRGGLGEQFF
13,TRBV27,.,.,CASSWAAVYGYTF
16,TRBV19,TRBD2,.,CASSTTGTSGSLEQFF
13,TRBV28,.,.,CASRKGRGTEAFF
15,TRBV6-5,TRBD1,.,CASSSGQGPNYGYTF
15,TRBV3-1/TRBV3-2,.,.,CASSQGGGANQPQHF
13,TRBV9,TRBD1,once,CASSTTGKETQYF
15,TRBV5-1,TRBD1,.,CASSLGALTGGEQYF
12,TRBV29-1,TRBD1,.,CSVGDRNQPQHF
17,TRBV13,TRBD2,.,CASSQTSGGPGLREQFF
12,TRBV28,.,.,CASSLNPYEQYF